Below, 9 T cell receptor beta chains from the same sample are listed, as sequenced in a study of technical replicates of blood from a few donors. Repertoires were generated with immunoSEQ multiplex PCR, while TCRdb's copy carries only in-frame clones and drops some. The sample holds about 74,000 clones, 95% seen once. The specimen sequenced was T cells isolated from PBMCs. The receptors were gathered from a human donor in good health.

This clone was recorded only once. The rearrangement links TRBV5-4 to TRBJ2-2, with D perhaps matching TRBD1 (6 bases). The CDR3 length is 14 residues. Germline V CDR1 and CDR2: SGHNT, YYREEE (reference sequence). Trimming shortened V by 4 bases and J by 5 bases, and 12 bases separated the two germline ends. The CDR3 spells CASSDIQGTGELFF. The DNA for the CDR3 is TGTGCCAGCAGCGACATACAGGGAACCGGGGAGCTGTTTTTT.

The chain uses TRBV5-1 and TRBJ2-7; D may be TRBD1 (5 bases). The germline CDR1 and CDR2 sequences are SGHRS and YFSETQ. The CDR3 has 13 amino acids. The V end was cut by 5 bases, the J end by 5 bases, with 14 bases between. CDR3 bases: TGCGCCAGCAGACAGGACATCGGCAACGAGCAGTACTTC. Translated, it gives CASRQDIGNEQYF.

V usage is TRBV27 and J usage is TRBJ2-1; 9 nucleotides agree with TRBD1. Unmatched junction bases numbered 6, after V lost 2 bases and J lost 7 bases. The CDR3 has 15 residues. Germline loops: CDR1 MNHEY, CDR2 SMNVEV (reference sequence). DNA for the CDR3: TGTGCCAGCAGTTTACGGGACAGGGTAGGTAATGAGCAGTTCTTC. Protein: CASSLRDRVGNEQFF.

This sequence joins TRBV14 and TRBJ2-2; D is possibly TRBD1 (6 bases). The CDR3 has 17 amino acids. V was shortened by 5 bases and J by 1 base, with 17 bases between the two germline ends. The V gene's germline CDR1 is SGHDN and CDR2 FVKESK. CDR3 coding DNA: TGTGCCAGCAGCTTAGACAGGTCTGGGGAGAACACCGGGGAGCTGTTTTTT. Protein product: CASSLDRSGENTGELFF.

At least ten counts were recorded for this clone. In DNA form, the CDR3 reads TGTGCCAGCAGTTTAAGGCAGGAAGGGACACACACACACACAGATACGCAGTATTTT. Translating gives CASSLRQEGTHTHTDTQYF. This chain connects TRBV28 to TRBJ2-3, with a weak D call TRBD1 (6 bases). Per the germline V gene, CDR1 is MDHEN and CDR2 is SYDVKM. Trimming removed 2 bases at V and 2 bases at J, with 23 bases between. The CDR3 totals 19 residues.

This sequence joins TRBV27 and TRBJ2-7; D may be TRBD2 (5 bases). The CDR3 runs 14 residues. The germline V gene has CDR1 MNHEY and CDR2 SMNVEV (reference sequence). Trimming pared 6 bases from V and 6 bases from J, leaving 18 bases between. The CDR3 DNA sequence: TGTGCCAGCAGCTCCACTCCTAGTCGGGGCGAGCAGTACTTC. This gives the protein CASSSTPSRGEQYF.

The chain recombines TRBV9 with TRBJ2-2, with D hard to call. Trimming took off 0 bases at V and 2 bases at J, with 5 bases between the two ends. The CDR3 sequence is 14 residues long. Germline-derived CDR1 and CDR2 are SGDLS and YYNGEE. The CDR3 here is CASSVVGNTGELFF. CDR3 coding DNA: TGTGCCAGCAGCGTAGTCGGTAACACCGGGGAGCTGTTTTTT.

In its sample, this clone was seen once. V usage is TRBV11-3 and J usage is TRBJ2-3; 9 positions match TRBD1. This CDR3 is built from 14 residues. CDR1 and CDR2 from the germline V gene are SGHNT and YENEEA. V shed 3 bases and J 7 bases; nucleotides not matched to a gene: 5. CDR3 sequence reads: CASSFPGQGNTQYF. CDR3 DNA: TGTGCCAGCAGCTTTCCGGGACAGGGAAATACGCAGTATTTT.

The CDR3, as DNA: TGTGCCAGCAAAATCCAGGGTAATAATGAAGCTTTCTTT. Translation gives CASKIQGNNEAFF. The chain joins TRBV6-5 to TRBJ1-1, with D perhaps TRBD1 (5 bases). The CDR3 has 13 residues. Germline values: CDR1 MNHEY, CDR2 SVGAGI. The V gene lost 7 bases and the J gene lost 7 bases, with 16 bases spanning the gap.